The T cell receptor beta chain described here comes from a study of CD8+CD57+ T cells in acquired aplastic anemia. The overall study: DNA recovered from sorted CD4+ and CD8+ cells had a mean of roughly 3 ug.

Patients who underwent sequencing had shown CD8+CD57+ cell expansion by flow cytometry. Severe acquired aplastic anemia was diagnosed in all patients. Points on this clonotype: The antigen is undetermined. The CDR3 end shows no conserved phenylalanine or tryptophan, and so a read error is likely. Because the CDR3's place on the DNA is in doubt, the DNA is left out and the CDR3 is given as listed by TCRdb.

TCR beta VDJ and CDR3 profiling used genomic DNA as template. From the reads, TCRdb called clonotypes with MiXCR, one entry per CDR3 protein. The table has around 250,000 distinct CDR3 sequences, about 80% seen once. Findings and limits, study-wide: Statistical testing detected no significant gap in CD8+ Simpson's diversity between patients and controls.

The receptor comes from a human donor with aplastic anemia. The sequencing sample was made of sorted CD4+, CD8+, or CD8+CD57+ T cells (not recorded which) from PBMCs.

This CDR3 reads CASSIAGGYGANDLSS. V gene TRBV15 combines with J gene TRBJ2-6. Germline CDR1 and CDR2: LNHNV and YYDKDF (reference sequence). The CDR3 contains 16 residues when both ends are counted.